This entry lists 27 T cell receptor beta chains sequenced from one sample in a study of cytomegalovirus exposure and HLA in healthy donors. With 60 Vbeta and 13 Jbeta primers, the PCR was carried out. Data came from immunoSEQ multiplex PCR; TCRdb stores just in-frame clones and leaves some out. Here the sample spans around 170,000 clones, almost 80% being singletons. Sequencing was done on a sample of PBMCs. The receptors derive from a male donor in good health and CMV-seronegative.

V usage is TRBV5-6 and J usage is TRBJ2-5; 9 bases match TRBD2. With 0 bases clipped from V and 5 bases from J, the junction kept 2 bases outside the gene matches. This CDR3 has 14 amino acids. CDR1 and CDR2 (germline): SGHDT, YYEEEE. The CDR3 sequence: CASSLGLAAETQYF. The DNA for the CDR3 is TGTGCCAGCAGCTTGGGACTAGCGGCGGAGACCCAGTACTTC.

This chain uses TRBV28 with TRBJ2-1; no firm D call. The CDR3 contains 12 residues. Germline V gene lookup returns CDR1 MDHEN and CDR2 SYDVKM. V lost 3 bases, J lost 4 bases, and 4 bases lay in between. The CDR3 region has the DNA TGTGCCAGCAGTTTCGTTTACAATGAGCAGTTCTTC. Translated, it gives CASSFVYNEQFF.

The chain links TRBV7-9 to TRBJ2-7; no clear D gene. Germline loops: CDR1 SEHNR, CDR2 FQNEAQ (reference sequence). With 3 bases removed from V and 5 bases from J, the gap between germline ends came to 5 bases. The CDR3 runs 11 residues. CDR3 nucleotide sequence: TGTGCCAGCAGCTTTACGGACGAGCAGTACTTC. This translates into CASSFTDEQYF.

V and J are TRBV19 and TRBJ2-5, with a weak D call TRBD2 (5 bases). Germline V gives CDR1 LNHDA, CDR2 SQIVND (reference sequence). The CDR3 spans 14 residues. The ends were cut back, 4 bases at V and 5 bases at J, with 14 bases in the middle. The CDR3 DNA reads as TGTGCCAGTAGTACAGGACTGGATCAGGAGACCCAGTACTTC. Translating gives CASSTGLDQETQYF. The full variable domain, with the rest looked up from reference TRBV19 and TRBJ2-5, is DGGITQSPKYLFRKEGQNVTLSCEQNLNHDAMYWYRQDPGQGLRLIYYSQIVNDFQKGDIAEGYSVSREKKESFPLTVTSAQKNPTAFYLCASSTGLDQETQYFGPGTRLLVL.

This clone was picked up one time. The CDR3 sequence is CASTHPGGSSNQPQHF. CDR3 in DNA: TGTGCCAGTACCCACCCAGGGGGCTCGAGCAATCAGCCCCAGCATTTT. The V gene is TRBV19, the J gene TRBJ1-5, with 8 bases identical to TRBD1. CDR3 size: 16 residues. CDR1 is LNHDA and CDR2 is SQIVND in the germline V gene (reference sequence). V dropped 7 bases and J dropped 1; count of bases not matched to a gene: 9.

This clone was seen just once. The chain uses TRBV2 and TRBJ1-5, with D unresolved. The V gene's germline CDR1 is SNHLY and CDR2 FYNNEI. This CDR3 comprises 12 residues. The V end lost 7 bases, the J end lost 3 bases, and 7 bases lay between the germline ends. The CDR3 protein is CASNYDNQPQHF. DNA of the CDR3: TGTGCCAGCAACTACGACAATCAGCCCCAGCATTTT.

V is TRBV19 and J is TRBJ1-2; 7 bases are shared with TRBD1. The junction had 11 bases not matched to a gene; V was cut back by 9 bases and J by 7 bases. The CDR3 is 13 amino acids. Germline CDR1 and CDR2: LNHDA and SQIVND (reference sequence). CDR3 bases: TGTGCCAGCTCCAAAATCGACAGGGCTGGCTACACCTTC. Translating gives CASSKIDRAGYTF.

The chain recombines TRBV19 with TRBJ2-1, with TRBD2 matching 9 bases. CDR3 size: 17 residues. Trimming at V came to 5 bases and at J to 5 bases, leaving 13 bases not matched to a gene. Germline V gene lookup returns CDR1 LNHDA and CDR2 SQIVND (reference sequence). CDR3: CASSPRDSGSPHNEQFF. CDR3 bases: TGTGCCAGTAGTCCGCGGGATAGCGGGAGCCCCCACAATGAGCAGTTCTTC. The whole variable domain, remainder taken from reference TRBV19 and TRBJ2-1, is DGGITQSPKYLFRKEGQNVTLSCEQNLNHDAMYWYRQDPGQGLRLIYYSQIVNDFQKGDIAEGYSVSREKKESFPLTVTSAQKNPTAFYLCASSPRDSGSPHNEQFFGPGTRLTVL.

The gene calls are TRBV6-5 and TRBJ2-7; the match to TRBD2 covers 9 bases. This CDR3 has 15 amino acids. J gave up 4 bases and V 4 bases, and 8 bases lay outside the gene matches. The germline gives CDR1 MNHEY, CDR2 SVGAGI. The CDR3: CASSSPRLAGYEQYF. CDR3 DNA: TGTGCCAGCAGTTCCCCTCGGCTAGCGGGGTACGAGCAGTACTTC.

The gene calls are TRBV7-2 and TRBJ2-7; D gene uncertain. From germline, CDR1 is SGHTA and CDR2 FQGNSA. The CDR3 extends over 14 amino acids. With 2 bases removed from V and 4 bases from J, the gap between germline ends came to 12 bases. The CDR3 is CASSLSALIYEQYF. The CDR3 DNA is TGTGCCAGCAGCTTATCCGCCCTAATTTACGAGCAGTACTTC.

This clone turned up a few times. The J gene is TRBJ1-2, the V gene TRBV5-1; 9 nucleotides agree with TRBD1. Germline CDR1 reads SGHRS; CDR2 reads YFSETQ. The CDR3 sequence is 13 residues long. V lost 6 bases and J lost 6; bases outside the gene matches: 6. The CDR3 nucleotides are TGCGCCAGCAAGATGGGACAGGGCGATGGCTACACCTTC. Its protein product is CASKMGQGDGYTF.

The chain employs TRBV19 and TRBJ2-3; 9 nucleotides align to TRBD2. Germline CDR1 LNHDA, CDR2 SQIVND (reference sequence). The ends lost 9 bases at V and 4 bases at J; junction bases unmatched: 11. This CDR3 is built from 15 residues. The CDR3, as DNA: TGTGCCAGCCTCCCAACTAGCGGGCCCCCAGATACGCAGTATTTT. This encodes CASLPTSGPPDTQYF.

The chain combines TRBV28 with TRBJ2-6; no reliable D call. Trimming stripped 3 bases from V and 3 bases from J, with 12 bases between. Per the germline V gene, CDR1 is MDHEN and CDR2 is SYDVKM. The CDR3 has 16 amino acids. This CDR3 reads CASSLSFGGGANVLTF. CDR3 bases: TGTGCCAGCAGTTTGTCTTTTGGCGGTGGGGCCAACGTCCTGACTTTC.

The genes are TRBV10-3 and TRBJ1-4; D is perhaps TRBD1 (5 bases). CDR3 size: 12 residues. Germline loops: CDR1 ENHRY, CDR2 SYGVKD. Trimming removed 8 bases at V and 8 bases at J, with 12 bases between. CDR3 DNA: TGTGCCATCTCCAGGGATGTAGAAAAACTGTTTTTT. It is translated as CAISRDVEKLFF.

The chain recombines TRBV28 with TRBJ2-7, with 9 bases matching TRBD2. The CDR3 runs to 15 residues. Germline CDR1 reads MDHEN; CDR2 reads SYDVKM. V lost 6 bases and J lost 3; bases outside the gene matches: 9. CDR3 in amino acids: CASRFRLAAYYEQYF. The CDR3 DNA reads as TGTGCCAGCAGATTCAGACTAGCGGCATACTACGAGCAGTACTTC.

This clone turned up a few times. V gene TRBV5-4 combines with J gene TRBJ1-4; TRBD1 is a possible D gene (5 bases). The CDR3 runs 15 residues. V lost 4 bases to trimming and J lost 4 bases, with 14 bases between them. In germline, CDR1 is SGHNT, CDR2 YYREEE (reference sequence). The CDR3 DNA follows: TGTGCCAGCAGCCCGGGGGGGGGTGGTAATGAAAAACTGTTTTTT. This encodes CASSPGGGGNEKLFF.

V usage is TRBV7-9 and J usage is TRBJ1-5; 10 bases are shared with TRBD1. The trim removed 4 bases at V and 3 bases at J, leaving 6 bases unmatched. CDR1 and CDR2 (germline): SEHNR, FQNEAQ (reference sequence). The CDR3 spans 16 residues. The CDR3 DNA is TGTGCCAGCAGCTCCGGGACAGGGGCCAACAATCAGCCCCAGCATTTT. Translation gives CASSSGTGANNQPQHF.

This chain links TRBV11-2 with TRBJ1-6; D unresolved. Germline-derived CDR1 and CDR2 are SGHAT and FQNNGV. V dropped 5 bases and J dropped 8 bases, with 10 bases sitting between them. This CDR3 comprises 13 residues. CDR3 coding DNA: TGTGCCAGCAGCCCCTCCGGGGATTCACCCCTCCACTTT. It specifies CASSPSGDSPLHF.

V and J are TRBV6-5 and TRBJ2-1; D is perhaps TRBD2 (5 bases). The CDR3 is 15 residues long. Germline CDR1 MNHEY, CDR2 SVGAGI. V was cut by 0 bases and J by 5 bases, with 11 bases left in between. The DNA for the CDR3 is TGTGCCAGCAGTTACTCTCGGGATAATAACAATGAGCAGTTCTTC. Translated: CASSYSRDNNNEQFF.

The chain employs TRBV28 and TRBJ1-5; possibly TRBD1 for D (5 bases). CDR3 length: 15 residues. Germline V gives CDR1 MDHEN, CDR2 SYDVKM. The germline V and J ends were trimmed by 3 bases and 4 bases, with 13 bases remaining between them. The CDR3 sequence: CASSLGGSTNQPQHF. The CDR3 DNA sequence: TGTGCCAGCAGTTTGGGGGGGAGTACAAATCAGCCCCAGCATTTT. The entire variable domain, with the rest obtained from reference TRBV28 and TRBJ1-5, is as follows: DVKVTQSSRYLVKRTGEKVFLECVQDMDHENMFWYRQDPGLGLRLIYFSYDVKMKEKGDIPEGYSVSREKKERFSLILESASTNQTSMYLCASSLGGSTNQPQHFGDGTRLSIL.

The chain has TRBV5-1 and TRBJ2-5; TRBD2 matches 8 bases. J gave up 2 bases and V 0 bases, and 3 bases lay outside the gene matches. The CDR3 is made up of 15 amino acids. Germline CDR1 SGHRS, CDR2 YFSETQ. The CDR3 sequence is CASSLALAAQETQYF. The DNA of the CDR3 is TGCGCCAGCAGCTTGGCACTAGCGGCTCAAGAGACCCAGTACTTC. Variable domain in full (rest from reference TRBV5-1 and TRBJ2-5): KAGVTQTPRYLIKTRGQQVTLSCSPISGHRSVSWYQQTPGQGLQFLFEYFSETQRNKGNFPGRFSGRQFSNSRSEMNVSTLELGDSALYLCASSLALAAQETQYFGPGTRLLVL.

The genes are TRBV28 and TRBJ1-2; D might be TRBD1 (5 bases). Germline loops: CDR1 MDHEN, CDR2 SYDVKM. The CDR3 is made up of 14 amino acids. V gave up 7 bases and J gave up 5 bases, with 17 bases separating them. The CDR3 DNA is TGTGCCAGCACCTGGGGCATCGGGGGGTATGGCTACACCTTC. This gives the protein CASTWGIGGYGYTF.

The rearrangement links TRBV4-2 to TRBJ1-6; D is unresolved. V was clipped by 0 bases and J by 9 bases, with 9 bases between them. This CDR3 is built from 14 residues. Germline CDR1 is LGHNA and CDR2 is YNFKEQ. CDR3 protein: CASSQEDVASPLHF. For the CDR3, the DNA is TGTGCCAGCAGCCAAGAAGATGTAGCTTCACCCCTCCACTTT.

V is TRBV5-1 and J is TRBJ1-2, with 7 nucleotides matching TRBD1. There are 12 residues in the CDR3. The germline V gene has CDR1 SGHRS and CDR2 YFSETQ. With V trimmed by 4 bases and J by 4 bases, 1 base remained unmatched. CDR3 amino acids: CASSRDSYGYTF. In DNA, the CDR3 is TGCGCCAGCAGCCGGGACAGCTATGGCTACACCTTC.

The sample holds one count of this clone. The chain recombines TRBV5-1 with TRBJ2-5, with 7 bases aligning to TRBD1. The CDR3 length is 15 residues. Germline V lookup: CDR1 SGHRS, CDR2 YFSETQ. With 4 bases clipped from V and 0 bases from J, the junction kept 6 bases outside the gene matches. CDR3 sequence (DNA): TGCGCCAGCAGCCCTATTGGGACAGACCAAGAGACCCAGTACTTC. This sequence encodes CASSPIGTDQETQYF.

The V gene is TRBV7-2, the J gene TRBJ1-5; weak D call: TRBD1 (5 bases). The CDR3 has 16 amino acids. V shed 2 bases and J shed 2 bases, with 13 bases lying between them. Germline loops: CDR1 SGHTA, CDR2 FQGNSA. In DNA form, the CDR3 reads TGTGCCAGCAGCTTAATGACAGCAGCGCGCAATCAGCCCCAGCATTTT. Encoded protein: CASSLMTAARNQPQHF.

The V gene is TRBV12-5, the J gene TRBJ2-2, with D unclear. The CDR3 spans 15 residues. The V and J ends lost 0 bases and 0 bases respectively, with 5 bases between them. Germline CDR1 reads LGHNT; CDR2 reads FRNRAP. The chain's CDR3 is CASGLVPANTGELFF. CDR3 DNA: TGTGCTAGTGGTTTGGTTCCAGCGAACACCGGGGAGCTGTTTTTT.